This T cell receptor (beta chain) was identified during a study of blood T cell repertoires in COVID-19. Study-wide context: COVID-19 samples collected from the United States, Italy and Spain covered acute and convalescent phases.

CDR3 size: 11 residues. With 7 bases removed from V and 4 bases from J, the gap between germline ends came to 7 bases. Germline V gives CDR1 LNHDA, CDR2 SQIVND (reference sequence). The table came from immunoSEQ multiplex PCR; TCRdb's copy has only in-frame clones and leaves some out. The sample shows about 28,000 clones, 85% to 95% of them seen only once. During active infection, Seattle patients enrolled and were then monitored through disease. Sequencing input: peripheral blood. The chain joins TRBV19 to TRBJ2-5; D uncertain. The receptor's source is a woman aged 70 to 79 with COVID-19, enrolled during active disease. CDR3 nucleotide sequence: TGTGCCAGTAAAATCGGAGAGACCCAGTACTTC. Its protein is CASKIGETQYF.